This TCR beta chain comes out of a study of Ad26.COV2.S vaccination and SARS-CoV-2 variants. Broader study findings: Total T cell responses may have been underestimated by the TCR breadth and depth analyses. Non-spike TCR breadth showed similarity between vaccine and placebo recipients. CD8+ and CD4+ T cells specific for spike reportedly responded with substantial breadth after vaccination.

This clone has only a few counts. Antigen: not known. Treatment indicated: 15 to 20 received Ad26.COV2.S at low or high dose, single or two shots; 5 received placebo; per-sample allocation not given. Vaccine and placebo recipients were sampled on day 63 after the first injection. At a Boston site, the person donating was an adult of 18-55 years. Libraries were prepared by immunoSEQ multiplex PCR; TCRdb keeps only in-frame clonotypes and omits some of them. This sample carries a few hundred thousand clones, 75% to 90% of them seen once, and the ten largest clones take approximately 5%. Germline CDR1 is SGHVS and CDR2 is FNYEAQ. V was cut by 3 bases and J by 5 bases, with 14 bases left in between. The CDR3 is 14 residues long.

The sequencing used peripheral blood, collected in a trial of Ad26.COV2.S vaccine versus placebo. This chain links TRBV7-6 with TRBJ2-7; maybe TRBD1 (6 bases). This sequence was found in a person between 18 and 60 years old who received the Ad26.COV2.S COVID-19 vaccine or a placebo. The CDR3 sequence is CASSFHRDTHEQYF. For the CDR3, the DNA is TGTGCCAGCAGCTTTCACAGGGACACCCACGAGCAGTACTTC. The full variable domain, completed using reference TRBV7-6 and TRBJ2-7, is GAGVSQSPRYKVTKRGQDVALRCDPISGHVSLYWYRQALGQGPEFLTYFNYEAQQDKSGLPNDRFSAERPEGSISTLTIQRTEQRDSAMYRCASSFHRDTHEQYFGPGTRLTVT.